This T cell receptor (beta chain) is from a study of blood T cell repertoires in COVID-19. Study-level information: Spain, Italy and the United States supplied samples that represented acute and convalescent COVID-19.

Recruited during active infection, patients (from Seattle) were subsequently followed longitudinally. Germline V lookup: CDR1 SGHTA, CDR2 FQGNSA. V was pared by 2 bases and J by 2 bases, with 10 bases between. The CDR3 is 14 residues long. The data were produced by immunoSEQ multiplex PCR, yet TCRdb's version contains in-frame clones alone and is incomplete. This sample has some 200,000 clones, with roughly 84% found just once. The V call is TRBV7-2, the J call TRBJ2-7; tentatively, D is TRBD1 (6 bases). The sequence was obtained from a woman older than 75 with COVID-19, enrolled during active disease. The sample consisted of peripheral blood. The CDR3 here is CASSLQTGTYEQYF. The DNA for the CDR3 is TGTGCCAGCAGCTTACAAACAGGGACCTACGAGCAGTACTTC.